Included here is one T cell receptor (beta chain) sequence, with context. Its antigen is currently unknown. It may be a read error: a sequence one base away is much more abundant. The record originates from a study of T cells in Graves' hyperthyroidism and ophthalmopathy. Study summary: At initial diagnosis, before any treatment had begun, peripheral blood was obtained. Whole-study findings and limits: Model-based prediction identified ophthalmopathy a median 6.5 months prior to its onset. Ophthalmopathy and stable hyperthyroidism were separated by a 13 V-J model.

The CDR3 regions of TCR beta were amplified from RNA transcripts. RT-PCR in the first round (using the HTBI primer set) targeted the TCR CDR3. TCRdb re-analysed the multiplex PCR reads in MiXCR, keeping a single row per CDR3 protein. Of about 34,000 distinct CDR3 sequences in the sample, under 65% are singletons; the top ten hold 20% to 30%. This CDR3 contains 16 residues. The germline gives CDR1 MNHEY, CDR2 SMNVEV (reference sequence). The study included ophthalmopathy patients with Clinical Activity Score at least 3, NOSPECS grade at least 4 and duration under 3 months. V usage is TRBV27 and J usage is TRBJ2-1, with 8 bases aligning to TRBD1. The sequence came from a woman aged 40-49 years with Graves' ophthalmopathy. Sequenced: blood. CDR3 DNA sequence: TGTGCCAGCAGGCAATCCGGGACAGGCTCCTACAGTGAGCAGTTCTTC. It yields the protein CASRQSGTGSYSEQFF.